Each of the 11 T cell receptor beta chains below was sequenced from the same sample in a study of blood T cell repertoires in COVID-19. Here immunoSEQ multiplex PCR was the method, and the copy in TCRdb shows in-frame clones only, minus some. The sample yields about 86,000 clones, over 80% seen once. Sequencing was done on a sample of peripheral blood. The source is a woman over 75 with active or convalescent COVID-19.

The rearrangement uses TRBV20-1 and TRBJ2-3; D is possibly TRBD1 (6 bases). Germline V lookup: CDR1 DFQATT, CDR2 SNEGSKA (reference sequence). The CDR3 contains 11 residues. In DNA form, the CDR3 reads TGCAGGGGGGCTAACACAGATACGCAGTATTTT. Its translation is CRGANTDTQYF.

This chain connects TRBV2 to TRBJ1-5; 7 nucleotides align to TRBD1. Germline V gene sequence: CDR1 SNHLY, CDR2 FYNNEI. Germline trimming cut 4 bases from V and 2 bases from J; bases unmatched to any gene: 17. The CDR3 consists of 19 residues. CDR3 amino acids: CASSGLTPFQGGGNQPQHF. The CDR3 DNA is TGTGCCAGCAGTGGGCTAACCCCATTCCAGGGGGGAGGCAATCAGCCCCAGCATTTT.

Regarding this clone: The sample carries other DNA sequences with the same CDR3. The CDR3 loop is CASSFGDSPLHF. The CDR3 nucleotides are TGTGCCAGCAGCTTCGGTGATTCACCCCTCCACTTT. This sequence joins TRBV7-3 and TRBJ1-6; D gene uncertain. V was pared by 3 bases and J by 8 bases, with 5 bases between. Germline V gene data show CDR1 as SGHTA and CDR2 as FQGTGA. The CDR3 consists of 12 residues.

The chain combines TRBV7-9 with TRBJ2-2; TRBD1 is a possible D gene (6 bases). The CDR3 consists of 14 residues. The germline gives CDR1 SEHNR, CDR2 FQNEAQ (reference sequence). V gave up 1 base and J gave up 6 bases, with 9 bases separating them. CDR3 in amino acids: CASSLGQGSGELFF. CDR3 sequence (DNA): TGTGCCAGCAGCTTAGGGCAGGGGTCCGGGGAGCTGTTTTTT.

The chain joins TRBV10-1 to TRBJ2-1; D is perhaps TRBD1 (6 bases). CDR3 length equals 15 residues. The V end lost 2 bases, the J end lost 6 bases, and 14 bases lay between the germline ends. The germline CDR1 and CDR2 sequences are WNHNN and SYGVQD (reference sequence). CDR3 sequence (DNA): TGCGCCAGCAGTGAGGTCGCAGGGGATCTCAATGAGCAGTTCTTC. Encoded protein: CASSEVAGDLNEQFF.

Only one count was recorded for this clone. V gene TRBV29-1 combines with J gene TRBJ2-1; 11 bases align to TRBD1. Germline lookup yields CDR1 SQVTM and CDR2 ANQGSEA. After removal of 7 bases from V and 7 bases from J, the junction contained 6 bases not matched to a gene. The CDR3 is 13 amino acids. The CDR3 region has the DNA TGCAGCGGCGGACAGGGGGCTTCGAATGAGCAGTTCTTC. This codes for CSGGQGASNEQFF.

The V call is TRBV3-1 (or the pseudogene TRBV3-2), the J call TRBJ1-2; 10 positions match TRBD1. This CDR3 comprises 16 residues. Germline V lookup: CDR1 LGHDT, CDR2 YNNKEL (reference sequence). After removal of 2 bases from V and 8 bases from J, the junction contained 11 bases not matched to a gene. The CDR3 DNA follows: TGTGCCAGCAGCCAAAACACCCCAAGGACAGGGGGAGGCTACACCTTC. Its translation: CASSQNTPRTGGGYTF.

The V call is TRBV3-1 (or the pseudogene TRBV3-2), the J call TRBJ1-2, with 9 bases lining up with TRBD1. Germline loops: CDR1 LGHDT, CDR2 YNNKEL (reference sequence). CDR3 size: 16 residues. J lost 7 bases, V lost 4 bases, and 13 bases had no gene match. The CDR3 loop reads CASSPRTGGAMVGYTF. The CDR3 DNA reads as TGTGCCAGCAGCCCAAGAACAGGGGGCGCGATGGTTGGCTACACCTTC.

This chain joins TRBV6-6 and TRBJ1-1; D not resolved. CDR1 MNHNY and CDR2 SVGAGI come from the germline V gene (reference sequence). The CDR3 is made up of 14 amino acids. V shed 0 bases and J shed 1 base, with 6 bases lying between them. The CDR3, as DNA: TGTGCCAGCAGTTACTCAGCAGGGAACACTGAAGCTTTCTTT. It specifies CASSYSAGNTEAFF.

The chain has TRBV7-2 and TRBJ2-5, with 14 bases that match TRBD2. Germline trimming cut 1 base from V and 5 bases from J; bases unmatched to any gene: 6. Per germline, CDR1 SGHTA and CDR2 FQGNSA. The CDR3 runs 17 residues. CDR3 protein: CASSLVGTSGGGETQYF. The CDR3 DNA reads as TGTGCCAGCAGCTTAGTCGGGACTAGCGGGGGCGGGGAGACCCAGTACTTC. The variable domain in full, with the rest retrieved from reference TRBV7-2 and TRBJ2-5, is GAGVSQSPSNKVTEKGKDVELRCDPISGHTALYWYRQSLGQGLEFLIYFQGNSAPDKSGLPSDRFSAERTGGSVSTLTIQRTQQEDSAVYLCASSLVGTSGGGETQYFGPGTRLLVL.

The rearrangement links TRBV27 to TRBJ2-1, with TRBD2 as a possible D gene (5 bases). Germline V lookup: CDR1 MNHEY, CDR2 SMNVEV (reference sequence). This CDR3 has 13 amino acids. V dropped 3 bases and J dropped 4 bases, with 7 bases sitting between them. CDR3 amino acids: CASSFGLYNEQFF. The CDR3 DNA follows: TGTGCCAGCAGTTTTGGACTGTACAATGAGCAGTTCTTC.